Given below is one T cell receptor (beta chain) in context. Its antigen is currently unknown. A single record per CDR3 protein comes from TCRdb applying MiXCR to the reads. The table includes fewer than 350,000 distinct CDR3 sequences, just under 30% detected once. This sample is part of a study of T cell repertoires in cytomegalovirus infection. Study at large: As its CMV epitopes, the study selected recently identified HLA-C-restricted and well-studied HLA-B-restricted targets. A matching HLA type, together with CMV infection, was signaled by public TCR beta signatures. Study-level results: The cumulative frequency of public TCR beta families distinguished individuals who carried CMV together with the relevant HLA. The response measured ex vivo was dominated by TCR beta clonotypes (HLA-C-restricted and CMV-specific).

The germline V gene has CDR1 SGHTA and CDR2 FQGNSA. The CDR3 extends over 13 amino acids. The V and J ends lost 4 bases and 8 bases, in that order; junction bases with no gene match: 6. Sequenced material: cultured PBMCs, taken from culture after CMV antigen stimulation. The receptor comes from a human donor in good health (CMV status not recorded). Some clones in this sample may be carry-over from other donors' samples. V is TRBV7-2 and J is TRBJ2-3, with TRBD2 matching over 7 bases. The CDR3 DNA reads TGTGCCAGCAGCTCCCGGACTAGGGGTACGCAGTATTTT. Residues: CASSSRTRGTQYF.